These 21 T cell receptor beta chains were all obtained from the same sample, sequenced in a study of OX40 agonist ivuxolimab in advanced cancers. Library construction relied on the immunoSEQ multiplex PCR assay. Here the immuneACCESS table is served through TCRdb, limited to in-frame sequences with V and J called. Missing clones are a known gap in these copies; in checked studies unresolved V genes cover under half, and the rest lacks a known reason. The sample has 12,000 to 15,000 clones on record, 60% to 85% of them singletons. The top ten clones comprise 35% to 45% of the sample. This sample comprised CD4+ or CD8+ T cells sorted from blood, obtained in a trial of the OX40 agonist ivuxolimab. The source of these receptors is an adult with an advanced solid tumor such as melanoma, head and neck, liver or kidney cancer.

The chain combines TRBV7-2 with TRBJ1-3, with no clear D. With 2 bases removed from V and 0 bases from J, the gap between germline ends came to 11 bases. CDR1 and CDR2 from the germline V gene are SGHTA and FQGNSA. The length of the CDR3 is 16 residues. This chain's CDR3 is CASSLYGEVSGNTIYF. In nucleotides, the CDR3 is TGTGCCAGCAGCTTATACGGGGAAGTCTCTGGAAACACCATATATTTT.

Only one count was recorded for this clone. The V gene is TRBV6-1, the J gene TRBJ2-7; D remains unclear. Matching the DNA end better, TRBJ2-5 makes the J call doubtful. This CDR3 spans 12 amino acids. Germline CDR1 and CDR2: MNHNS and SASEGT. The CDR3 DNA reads TGTGCCAGCAGTGGAGCAGAGGAGACCCAGTACTTC. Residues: CASSGAEETQYF.

CDR3 nucleotide sequence: TGCAGCGTTGTTCACGACGGGGCAGAGCTGTTTTTT. Protein: CSVVHDGAELFF. The chain employs TRBV29-1 and TRBJ2-2; TRBD1 or TRBD2 may be the D gene (5 bases each). Germline CDR1 SQVTM, CDR2 ANQGSEA. The CDR3 length is 12 residues. With 4 bases removed from V and 11 bases from J, the gap between germline ends came to 14 bases.

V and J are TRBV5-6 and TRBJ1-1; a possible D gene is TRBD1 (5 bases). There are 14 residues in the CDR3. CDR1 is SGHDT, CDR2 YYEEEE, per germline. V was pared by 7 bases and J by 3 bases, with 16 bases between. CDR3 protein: CASFRVLGDTEAFF. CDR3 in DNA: TGTGCCAGCTTCAGGGTATTAGGGGACACTGAAGCTTTCTTT.

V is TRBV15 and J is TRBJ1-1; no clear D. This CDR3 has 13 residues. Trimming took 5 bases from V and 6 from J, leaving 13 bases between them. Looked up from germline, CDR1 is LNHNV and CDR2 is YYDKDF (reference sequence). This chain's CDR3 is CATSPTWASEAFF. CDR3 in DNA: TGTGCCACCAGCCCTACATGGGCTTCTGAAGCTTTCTTT.

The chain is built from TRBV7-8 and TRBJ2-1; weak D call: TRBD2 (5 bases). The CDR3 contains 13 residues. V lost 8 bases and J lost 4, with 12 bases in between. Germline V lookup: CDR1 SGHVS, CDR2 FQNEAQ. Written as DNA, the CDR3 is TGTGCCAGCTTCCCATCGGGGTACAATGAGCAGTTCTTC. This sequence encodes CASFPSGYNEQFF. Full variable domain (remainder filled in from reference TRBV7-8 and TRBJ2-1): GAGVSQSPRYKVAKRGQDVALRCDPISGHVSLFWYQQALGQGPEFLTYFQNEAQLDKSGLPSDRFFAERPEGSVSTLKIQRTQQEDSAVYLCASFPSGYNEQFFGPGTRLTVL.

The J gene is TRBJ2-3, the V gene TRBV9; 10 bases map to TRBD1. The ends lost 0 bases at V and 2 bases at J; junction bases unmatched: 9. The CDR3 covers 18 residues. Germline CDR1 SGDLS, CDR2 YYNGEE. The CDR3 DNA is TGTGCCAGCAGCGTAGGAGACAGGGGGCCATATTCCACAGATACGCAGTATTTT. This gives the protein CASSVGDRGPYSTDTQYF.

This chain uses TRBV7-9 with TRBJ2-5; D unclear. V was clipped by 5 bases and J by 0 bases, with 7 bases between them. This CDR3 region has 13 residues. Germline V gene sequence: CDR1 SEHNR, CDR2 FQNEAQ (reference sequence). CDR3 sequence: CASSPAHQETQYF. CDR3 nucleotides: TGTGCCAGCAGCCCCGCGCACCAAGAGACCCAGTACTTC.

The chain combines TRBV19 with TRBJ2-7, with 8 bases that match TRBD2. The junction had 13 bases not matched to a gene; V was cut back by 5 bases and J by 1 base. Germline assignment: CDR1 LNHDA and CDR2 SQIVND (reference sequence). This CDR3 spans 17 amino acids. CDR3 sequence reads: CASSAGRTSPTSYEQYF. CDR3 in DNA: TGTGCCAGTAGTGCCGGCAGGACTAGCCCAACTTCCTACGAGCAGTACTTC.

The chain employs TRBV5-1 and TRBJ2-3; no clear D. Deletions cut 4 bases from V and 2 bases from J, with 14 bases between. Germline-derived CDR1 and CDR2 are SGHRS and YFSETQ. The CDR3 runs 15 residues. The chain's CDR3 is CASSLVSSSTDTQYF. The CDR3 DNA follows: TGCGCCAGCAGCCTTGTCTCCAGTTCCACAGATACGCAGTATTTT.

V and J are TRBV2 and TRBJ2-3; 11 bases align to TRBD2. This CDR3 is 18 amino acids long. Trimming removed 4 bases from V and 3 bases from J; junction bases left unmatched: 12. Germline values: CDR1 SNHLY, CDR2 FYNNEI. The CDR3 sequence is CASSVLMTGTSGTDTQYF. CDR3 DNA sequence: TGTGCCAGCAGTGTCCTAATGACCGGGACTAGCGGAACAGATACGCAGTATTTT.

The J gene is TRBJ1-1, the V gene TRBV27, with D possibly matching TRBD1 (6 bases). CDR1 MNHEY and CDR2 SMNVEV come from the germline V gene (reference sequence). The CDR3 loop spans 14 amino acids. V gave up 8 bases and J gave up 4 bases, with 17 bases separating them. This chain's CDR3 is CASAPLWGPTEAFF. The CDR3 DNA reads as TGTGCCAGCGCCCCCTTGTGGGGGCCCACTGAAGCTTTCTTT.

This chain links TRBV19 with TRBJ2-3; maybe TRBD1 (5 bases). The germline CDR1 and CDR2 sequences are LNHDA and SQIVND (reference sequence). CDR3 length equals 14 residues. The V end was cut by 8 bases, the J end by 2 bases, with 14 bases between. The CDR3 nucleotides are TGTGCCAGTGAGGACACCCCCTCCACAGATACGCAGTATTTT. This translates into CASEDTPSTDTQYF.

The CDR3 sequence: CASSLYGSYEQYF. DNA for the CDR3: TGCGCCAGCAGCTTGTACGGCTCCTACGAGCAGTACTTC. J is TRBJ2-5 and V is TRBV5-1; D unresolved. The J call is in doubt because the DNA end fits TRBJ2-7 better. The CDR3 loop spans 13 amino acids. Germline V gene lookup returns CDR1 SGHRS and CDR2 YFSETQ.

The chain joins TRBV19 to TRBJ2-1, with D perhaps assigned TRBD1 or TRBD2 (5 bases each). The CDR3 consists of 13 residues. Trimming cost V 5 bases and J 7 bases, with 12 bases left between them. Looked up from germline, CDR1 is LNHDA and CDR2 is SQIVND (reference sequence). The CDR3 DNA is TGTGCCAGTAGTGTAGGCTGGGGGAATGAGCAGTTCTTC. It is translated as CASSVGWGNEQFF. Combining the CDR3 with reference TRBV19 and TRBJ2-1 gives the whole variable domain DGGITQSPKYLFRKEGQNVTLSCEQNLNHDAMYWYRQDPGQGLRLIYYSQIVNDFQKGDIAEGYSVSREKKESFPLTVTSAQKNPTAFYLCASSVGWGNEQFFGPGTRLTVL.

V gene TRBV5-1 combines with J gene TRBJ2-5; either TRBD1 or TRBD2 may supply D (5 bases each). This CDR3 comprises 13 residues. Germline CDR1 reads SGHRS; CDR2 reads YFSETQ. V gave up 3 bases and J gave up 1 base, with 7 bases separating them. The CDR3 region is CASSSGTQETQYF. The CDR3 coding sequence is TGCGCCAGCAGCTCAGGGACCCAAGAGACCCAGTACTTC.

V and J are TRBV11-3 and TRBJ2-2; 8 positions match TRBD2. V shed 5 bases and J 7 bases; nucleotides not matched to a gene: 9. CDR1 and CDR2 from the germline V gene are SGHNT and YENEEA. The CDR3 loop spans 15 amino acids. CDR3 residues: CASSRSGLGGGELFF. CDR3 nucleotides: TGTGCCAGCAGCCGGTCGGGACTAGGGGGCGGGGAGCTGTTTTTT.

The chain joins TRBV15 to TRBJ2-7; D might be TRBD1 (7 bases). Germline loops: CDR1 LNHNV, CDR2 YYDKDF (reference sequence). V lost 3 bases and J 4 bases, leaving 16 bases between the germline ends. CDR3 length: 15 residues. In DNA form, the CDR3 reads TGTGCCACCAGCAGCCCAGGCAGGGGGGTGTACGAGCAGTACTTC. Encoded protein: CATSSPGRGVYEQYF.

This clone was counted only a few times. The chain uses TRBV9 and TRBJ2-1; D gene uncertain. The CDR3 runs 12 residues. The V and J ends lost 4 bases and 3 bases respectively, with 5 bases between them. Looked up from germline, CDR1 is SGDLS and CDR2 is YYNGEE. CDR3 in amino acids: CASSPSYNEQFF. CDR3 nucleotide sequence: TGTGCCAGCAGCCCGAGCTACAATGAGCAGTTCTTC. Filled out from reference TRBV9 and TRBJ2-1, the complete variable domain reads DSGVTQTPKHLITATGQRVTLRCSPRSGDLSVYWYQQSLDQGLQFLIQYYNGEERAKGNILERFSAQQFPDLHSELNLSSLELGDSALYFCASSPSYNEQFFGPGTRLTVL.

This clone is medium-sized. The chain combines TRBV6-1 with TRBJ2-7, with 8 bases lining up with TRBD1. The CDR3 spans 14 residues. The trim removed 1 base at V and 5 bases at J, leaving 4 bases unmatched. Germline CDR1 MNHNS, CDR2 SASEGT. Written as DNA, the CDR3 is TGTGCCAGCAGTGAAGGACAGGGGTCCAACGAGCAGTACTTC. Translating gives CASSEGQGSNEQYF.

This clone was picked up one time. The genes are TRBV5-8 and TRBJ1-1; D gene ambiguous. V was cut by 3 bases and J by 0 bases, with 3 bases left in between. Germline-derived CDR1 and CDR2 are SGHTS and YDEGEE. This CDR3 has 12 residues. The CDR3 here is CASSWMNTEAFF. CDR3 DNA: TGTGCCAGCAGCTGGATGAACACTGAAGCTTTCTTT.